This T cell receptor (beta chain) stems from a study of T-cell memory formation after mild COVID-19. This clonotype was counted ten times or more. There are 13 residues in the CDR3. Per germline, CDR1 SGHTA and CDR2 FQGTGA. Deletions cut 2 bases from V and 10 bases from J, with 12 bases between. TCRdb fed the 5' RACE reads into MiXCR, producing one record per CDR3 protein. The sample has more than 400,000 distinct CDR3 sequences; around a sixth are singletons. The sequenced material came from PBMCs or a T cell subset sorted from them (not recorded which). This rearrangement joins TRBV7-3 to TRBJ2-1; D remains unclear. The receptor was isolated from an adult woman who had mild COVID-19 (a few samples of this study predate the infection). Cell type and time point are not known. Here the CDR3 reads CASSLGGFEEQFF. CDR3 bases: TGTGCCAGCAGCTTAGGTGGTTTCGAGGAGCAGTTCTTC. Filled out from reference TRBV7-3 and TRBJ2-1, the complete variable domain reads GAGVSQTPSNKVTEKGKYVELRCDPISGHTALYWYRQSLGQGPEFLIYFQGTGAADDSGLPNDRFFAVRPEGSVSTLKIQRTERGDSAVYLCASSLGGFEEQFFGPGTRLTVL.